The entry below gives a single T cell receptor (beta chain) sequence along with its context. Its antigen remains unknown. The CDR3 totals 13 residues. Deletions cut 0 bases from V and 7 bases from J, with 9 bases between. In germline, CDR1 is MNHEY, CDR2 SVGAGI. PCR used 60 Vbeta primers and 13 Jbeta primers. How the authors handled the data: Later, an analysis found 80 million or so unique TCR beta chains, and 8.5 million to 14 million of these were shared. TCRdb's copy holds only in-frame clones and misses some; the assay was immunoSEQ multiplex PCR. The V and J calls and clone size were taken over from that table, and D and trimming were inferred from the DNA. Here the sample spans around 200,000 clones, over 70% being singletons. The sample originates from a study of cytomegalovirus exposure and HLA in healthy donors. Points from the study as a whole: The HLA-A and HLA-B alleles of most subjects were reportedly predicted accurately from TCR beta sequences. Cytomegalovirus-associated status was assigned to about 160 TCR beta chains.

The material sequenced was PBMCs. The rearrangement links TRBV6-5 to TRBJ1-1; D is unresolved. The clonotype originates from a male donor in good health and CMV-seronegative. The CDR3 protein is CASSYSSGIEAFF. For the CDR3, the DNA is TGTGCCAGCAGTTACTCGTCGGGGATTGAAGCTTTCTTT.